The 13 T cell receptor beta chains below all came from one sample that was sequenced in a study of blood T cell repertoires in COVID-19. Sequenced by immunoSEQ multiplex PCR; TCRdb stores in-frame clones only, minus some. The data show about 160,000 clones, around 85% seen once. The sequenced sample was peripheral blood. Every receptor here comes from a human donor with acute or convalescent COVID-19. The donor label of this sample is uncertain.

The chain links TRBV3-1 (or the pseudogene TRBV3-2) to TRBJ2-2; D is unresolved. Germline V lookup: CDR1 LGHDT, CDR2 YNNKEL (reference sequence). Trimming took 0 bases from V and 5 from J, leaving 7 bases between them. The CDR3 is 14 residues long. This CDR3 reads CASSQDSITGELFF. Written as DNA, the CDR3 is TGTGCCAGCAGCCAAGATTCAATTACCGGGGAGCTGTTTTTT.

J is TRBJ2-7 and V is TRBV4-1; no clear D gene. The CDR3 is 15 residues long. Germline V gives CDR1 MGHRA, CDR2 YSYEKL. Trimming stripped 4 bases from V and 5 bases from J, with 18 bases between. The CDR3 nucleotides are TGCGCCAGCAGCCCCCTTTTCGTCCGTCGGGACGAGCAGTACTTC. Its translation: CASSPLFVRRDEQYF.

This chain uses TRBV10-3 with TRBJ1-5; a possible D gene is TRBD1 (5 bases). V was trimmed by 0 bases and J by 5 bases, leaving 14 bases between them. This CDR3 has 16 residues. Germline-derived CDR1 and CDR2 are ENHRY and SYGVKD. CDR3 DNA: TGTGCCATCAGTGAGTCGACCGGGGGAAGAGATCAGCCCCAGCATTTT. Encoded protein: CAISESTGGRDQPQHF.

The chain combines TRBV5-4 with TRBJ1-1; TRBD1 is a possible D gene (6 bases). Germline lookup yields CDR1 SGHNT and CDR2 YYREEE (reference sequence). This CDR3 has 14 amino acids. V was trimmed by 3 bases and J by 1 base, leaving 10 bases between them. The CDR3 DNA reads as TGTGCCAGCAGCTCTGGACAGCGGAACACTGAAGCTTTCTTT. Translation: CASSSGQRNTEAFF. Full variable domain (outside the CDR3, taken from reference TRBV5-4 and TRBJ1-1): ETGVTQSPTHLIKTRGQQVTLRCSSQSGHNTVSWYQQALGQGPQFIFQYYREEENGRGNFPPRFSGLQFPNYSSELNVNALELDDSALYLCASSSGQRNTEAFFGQGTRLTVV.

This clone appeared once. The rearrangement joins TRBV11-2 to TRBJ2-7; D may be TRBD1 (5 bases). The CDR3 extends over 15 amino acids. The germline gives CDR1 SGHAT, CDR2 FQNNGV. Trimming pared 3 bases from V and 3 bases from J, leaving 15 bases between. CDR3 DNA: TGTGCCAGCAGCTTCGCTGGCCCAGGGTTCTACGAGCAGTACTTC. Its protein is CASSFAGPGFYEQYF. The full variable domain, completed using reference TRBV11-2 and TRBJ2-7, is EAGVAQSPRYKIIEKRQSVAFWCNPISGHATLYWYQQILGQGPKLLIQFQNNGVVDDSQLPKDRFSAERLKGVDSTLKIQPAKLEDSAVYLCASSFAGPGFYEQYFGPGTRLTVT.

The chain joins TRBV28 to TRBJ1-6; 11 bases fit TRBD1. V lost 5 bases and J lost 7; bases outside the gene matches: 4. The CDR3 has 15 amino acids. Germline loops: CDR1 MDHEN, CDR2 SYDVKM. The CDR3 coding sequence is TGTGCCAGCAGTCCCCGGGACAGGGGGAATTCACCCCTCCACTTT. As protein: CASSPRDRGNSPLHF.

The chain employs TRBV7-9 and TRBJ1-3; 8 nucleotides line up with TRBD1. This CDR3 is 17 amino acids long. Trimming removed 2 bases from V and 0 bases from J; junction bases left unmatched: 6. Looked up from germline, CDR1 is SEHNR and CDR2 is FQNEAQ (reference sequence). In DNA form, the CDR3 reads TGTGCCAGCAGCTTATGGACAGGGCTTAGCTCTGGAAACACCATATATTTT. This encodes CASSLWTGLSSGNTIYF.

DNA for the CDR3: TGTGCCAGCAGGGCACCGGGACAGGGTCGATCACCCCTCCACTTT. Protein: CASRAPGQGRSPLHF. V usage is TRBV27 and J usage is TRBJ1-6; 9 nucleotides align to TRBD1. This CDR3 has 15 residues. Losses at the gene ends were 6 bases for V and 10 bases for J; bases not matched to a gene: 10. Germline loops: CDR1 MNHEY, CDR2 SMNVEV (reference sequence).

The V and J genes are TRBV7-9 and TRBJ2-1; the match to TRBD2 covers 10 bases. The length of the CDR3 is 11 residues. The J segment lost 14 bases and the V segment lost 5 bases, leaving 3 bases of the junction unmatched. Germline V gene data show CDR1 as SEHNR and CDR2 as FQNEAQ (reference sequence). CDR3 DNA: TGTGCCAGCAGCGCCGGGACTAGCGAGTTCTTC. Translating it yields CASSAGTSEFF.

This rearrangement joins TRBV25-1 to TRBJ1-3; D call uncertain. CDR3 length: 15 residues. With 5 bases removed from V and 0 bases from J, the gap between germline ends came to 11 bases. The germline V gene encodes CDR1 MGHDK and CDR2 SYGVNS. This CDR3 reads CASSNRRSSGNTIYF. The CDR3 coding sequence is TGTGCCAGCAGTAATAGGCGGTCCTCTGGAAACACCATATATTTT.

This chain connects TRBV6-5 to TRBJ2-7; tentatively, D is TRBD2 (5 bases). Germline V gene sequence: CDR1 MNHEY, CDR2 SVGAGI. The CDR3 sequence is 14 residues long. V was shortened by 10 bases and J by 3 bases, with 19 bases between the two germline ends. The CDR3 region has the DNA TGTGCCACCGATCGGGGAAACAGAGACTACGAGCAGTACTTC. Its protein product is CATDRGNRDYEQYF.

The chain links TRBV11-3 to TRBJ2-2; the D gene is possibly TRBD2 (6 bases). CDR1 and CDR2 (germline): SGHNT, YENEEA. The CDR3 runs 16 residues. V dropped 1 base and J dropped 0 bases, with 9 bases sitting between them. DNA for the CDR3: TGTGCCAGCAGCTTAGTGGGGGGAGCGAACACCGGGGAGCTGTTTTTT. Its protein product is CASSLVGGANTGELFF.

The chain links TRBV6-1 to TRBJ2-2; D possibly corresponds to TRBD2 (5 bases). Deletions cut 2 bases from V and 1 base from J, with 14 bases between. CDR1 is MNHNS, CDR2 SASEGT, per germline. The CDR3 totals 17 residues. CDR3 in DNA: TGTGCCAGCAGTGAATTGACACTAGGCTTGAACACCGGGGAGCTGTTTTTT. Protein: CASSELTLGLNTGELFF.